This entry lists 9 T cell receptor beta chains sequenced from one sample in a study of T cell responses to AZD1222 COVID-19 vaccine. Libraries were prepared by immunoSEQ multiplex PCR; TCRdb keeps only in-frame clonotypes and omits some of them. The sample includes about 150,000 clones, 80% to 95% of them seen just once. Here the sequenced sample was peripheral blood, taken 28 days after the second AZD1222 dose. Receptor source: an adult who received the AZD1222 COVID-19 vaccine.

This sequence joins TRBV10-3 and TRBJ2-1; D is undetermined. Germline CDR1 ENHRY, CDR2 SYGVKD. This CDR3 contains 11 residues. The V gene lost 2 bases and the J gene lost 5 bases, with 1 base spanning the gap. As DNA, the CDR3 is TGTGCCATCAGTGAGAACAATGAGCAGTTCTTC. Protein sequence: CAISENNEQFF.

The chain recombines TRBV20-1 with TRBJ2-1, with D tentatively TRBD1 (5 bases). The germline V gene encodes CDR1 DFQATT and CDR2 SNEGSKA (reference sequence). With 3 bases removed from V and 0 bases from J, the gap between germline ends came to 18 bases. The CDR3 sequence is 17 residues long. This CDR3 reads CSASPVIGQGSYNEQFF. CDR3 bases: TGCAGTGCTAGTCCAGTCATCGGACAAGGCTCCTACAATGAGCAGTTCTTC.

Only a few counts were recorded for this clone. The V and J genes are TRBV3-1 (or the pseudogene TRBV3-2) and TRBJ2-1; perhaps TRBD1 as D (5 bases). Germline CDR1 LGHDT, CDR2 YNNKEL (reference sequence). Between the trimmed V and J ends, which lost 4 bases and 4 bases, there was a span of 23 bases. The CDR3 is 18 amino acids. In DNA, the CDR3 is TGTGCCAGCAGCCGTCAAGGGGCTGCGGAGCGCACTTACAATGAGCAGTTCTTC. Amino acids: CASSRQGAAERTYNEQFF.

The chain links TRBV3-1 (or the pseudogene TRBV3-2) to TRBJ2-7; either TRBD1 or TRBD2 may supply D (6 bases each). The CDR3 runs 14 residues. In germline, CDR1 is LGHDT, CDR2 YNNKEL (reference sequence). The V gene lost 3 bases and the J gene lost 0 bases, with 9 bases spanning the gap. CDR3 sequence reads: CASSHGGPSYEQYF. In DNA form, the CDR3 reads TGTGCCAGCAGCCACGGGGGCCCCTCCTACGAGCAGTACTTC.

This sequence joins TRBV18 and TRBJ1-5, with TRBD1 identical over 8 bases. CDR1 and CDR2 (germline): KGHSH, LQKENI. The CDR3 sequence is 16 residues long. V lost 3 bases to trimming and J lost 1 base; unmatched junction nucleotides: 5. Here the CDR3 DNA reads TGTGCCAGCTCACCGGACAGGGCGGGGAGCAATCAGCCCCAGCATTTT. Its translation is CASSPDRAGSNQPQHF.

This clone occurred a few times. This chain uses TRBV3-1 (or the pseudogene TRBV3-2) with TRBJ1-2, with 7 bases fitting TRBD1. J lost 3 bases, V lost 0 bases, and 1 base had no gene match. Per the germline V gene, CDR1 is LGHDT and CDR2 is YNNKEL (reference sequence). The CDR3 is 14 residues long. The DNA for the CDR3 is TGTGCCAGCAGCCAAGATCAGGGGGACTATGGCTACACCTTC. It encodes CASSQDQGDYGYTF.

The chain is built from TRBV6-1 and TRBJ2-3; TRBD2 matches at 8 bases. This CDR3 region has 16 residues. V was pared by 0 bases and J by 6 bases, with 8 bases of the junction left unmatched. Germline CDR1 reads MNHNS; CDR2 reads SASEGT. CDR3 nucleotides: TGTGCCAGCAGTGAAGCTAGAGCGGGAGAGGTCGATACGCAGTATTTT. As protein: CASSEARAGEVDTQYF.

The chain couples TRBV13 to TRBJ2-7; 7 bases agree with TRBD1. Germline V lookup: CDR1 PRHDT, CDR2 FYEKMQ (reference sequence). V lost 4 bases to trimming and J lost 1 base; unmatched junction nucleotides: 7. This CDR3 spans 15 amino acids. CDR3 DNA: TGTGCCAGCAGCTCTCGGACAGGACCTTCCTACGAGCAGTACTTC. Translated: CASSSRTGPSYEQYF.

The V call is TRBV2, the J call TRBJ1-1; tentative D call: TRBD1 (5 bases). Germline CDR1 reads SNHLY; CDR2 reads FYNNEI. The V end lost 3 bases, the J end lost 8 bases, and 13 bases lay between the germline ends. The CDR3 length is 13 residues. The CDR3 coding sequence is TGTGCCAGCAGTGACGGGACGGTGCGAGAAGCTTTCTTT. Translated, it gives CASSDGTVREAFF.